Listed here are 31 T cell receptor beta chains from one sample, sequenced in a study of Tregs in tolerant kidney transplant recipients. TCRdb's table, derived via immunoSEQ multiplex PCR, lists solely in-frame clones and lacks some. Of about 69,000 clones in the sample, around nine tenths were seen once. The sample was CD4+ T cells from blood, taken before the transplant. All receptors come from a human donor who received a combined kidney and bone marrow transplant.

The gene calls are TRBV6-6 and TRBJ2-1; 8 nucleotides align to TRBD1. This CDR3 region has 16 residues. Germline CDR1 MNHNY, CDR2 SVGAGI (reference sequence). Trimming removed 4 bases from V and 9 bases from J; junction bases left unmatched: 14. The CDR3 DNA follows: TGTGCCAGCAGTTCCCGACAGGGGTCCTTCGAGGGTGAGCAGTTCTTC. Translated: CASSSRQGSFEGEQFF.

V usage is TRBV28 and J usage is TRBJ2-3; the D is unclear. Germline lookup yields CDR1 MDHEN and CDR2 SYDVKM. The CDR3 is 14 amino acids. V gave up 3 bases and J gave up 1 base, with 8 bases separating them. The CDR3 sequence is CASSFWAGTDTQYF. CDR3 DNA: TGTGCCAGCAGTTTTTGGGCAGGCACAGATACGCAGTATTTT.

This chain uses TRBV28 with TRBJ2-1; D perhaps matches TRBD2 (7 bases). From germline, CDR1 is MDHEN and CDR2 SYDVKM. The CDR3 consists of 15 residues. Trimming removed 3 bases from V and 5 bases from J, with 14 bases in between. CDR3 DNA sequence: TGTGCCAGCAGTTTGGGGGGGGCTAGCAACAATGAGCAGTTCTTC. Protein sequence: CASSLGGASNNEQFF. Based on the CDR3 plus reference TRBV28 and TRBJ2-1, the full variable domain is DVKVTQSSRYLVKRTGEKVFLECVQDMDHENMFWYRQDPGLGLRLIYFSYDVKMKEKGDIPEGYSVSREKKERFSLILESASTNQTSMYLCASSLGGASNNEQFFGPGTRLTVL.

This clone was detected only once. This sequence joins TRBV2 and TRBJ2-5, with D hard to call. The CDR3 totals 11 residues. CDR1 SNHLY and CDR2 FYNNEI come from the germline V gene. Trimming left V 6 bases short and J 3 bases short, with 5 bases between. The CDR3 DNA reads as TGTGCCAGCAGACTTGAAGAGACCCAGTACTTC. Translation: CASRLEETQYF.

CDR3 amino acids: CSVARVLNTEAFF. The DNA of the CDR3 is TGCAGCGTTGCCCGAGTTCTGAACACTGAAGCTTTCTTT. This chain connects TRBV29-1 to TRBJ1-1, with D uncertain. The CDR3 is made up of 13 amino acids. Germline V gives CDR1 SQVTM, CDR2 ANQGSEA. Trimming took off 4 bases at V and 0 bases at J, with 9 bases between the two ends.

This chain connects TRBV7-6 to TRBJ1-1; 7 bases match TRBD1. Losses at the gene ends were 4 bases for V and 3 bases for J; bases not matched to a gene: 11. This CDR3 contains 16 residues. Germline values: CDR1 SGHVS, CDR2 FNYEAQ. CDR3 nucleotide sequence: TGTGCCAGCAGCTCCATACCGACAGGGTCAGACACTGAAGCTTTCTTT. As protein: CASSSIPTGSDTEAFF.

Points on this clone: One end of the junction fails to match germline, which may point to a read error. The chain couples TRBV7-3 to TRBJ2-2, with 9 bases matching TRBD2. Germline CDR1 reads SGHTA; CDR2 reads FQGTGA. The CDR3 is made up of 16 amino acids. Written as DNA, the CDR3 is TGTGCCAGCAGCTTAAGCGCTAGCGGGAACCCCGGGGAGCTGTTTTTT. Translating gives CASSLSASGNPGELFF.

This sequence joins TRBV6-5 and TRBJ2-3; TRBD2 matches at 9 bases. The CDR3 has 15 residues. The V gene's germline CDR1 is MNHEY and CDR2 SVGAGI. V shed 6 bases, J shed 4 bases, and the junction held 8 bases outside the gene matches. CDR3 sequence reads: CASSSPGLAPDTQYF. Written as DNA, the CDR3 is TGTGCCAGCAGCTCCCCGGGACTAGCCCCAGATACGCAGTATTTT.

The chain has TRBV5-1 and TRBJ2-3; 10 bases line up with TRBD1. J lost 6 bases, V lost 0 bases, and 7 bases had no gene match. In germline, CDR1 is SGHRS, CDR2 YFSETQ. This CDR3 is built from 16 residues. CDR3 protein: CASSLASTGGGDTQYF. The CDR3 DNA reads TGCGCCAGCAGCTTGGCCTCGACAGGGGGCGGCGATACGCAGTATTTT.

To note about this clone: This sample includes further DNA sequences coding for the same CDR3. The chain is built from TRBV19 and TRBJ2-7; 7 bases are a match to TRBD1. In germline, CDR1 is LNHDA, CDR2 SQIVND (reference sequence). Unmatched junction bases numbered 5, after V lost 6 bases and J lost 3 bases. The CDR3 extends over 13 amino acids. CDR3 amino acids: CASSQQGNYEQYF. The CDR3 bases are TGTGCCAGTAGCCAACAGGGGAACTACGAGCAGTACTTC.

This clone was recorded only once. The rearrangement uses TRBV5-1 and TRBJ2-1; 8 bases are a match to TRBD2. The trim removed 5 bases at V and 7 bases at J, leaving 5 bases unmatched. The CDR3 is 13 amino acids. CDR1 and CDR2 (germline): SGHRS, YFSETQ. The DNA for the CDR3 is TGCGCCAGCAGGAAGCGGGAGCGTAATGAGCAGTTCTTC. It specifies CASRKRERNEQFF. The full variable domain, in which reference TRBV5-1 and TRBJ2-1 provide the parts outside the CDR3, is KAGVTQTPRYLIKTRGQQVTLSCSPISGHRSVSWYQQTPGQGLQFLFEYFSETQRNKGNFPGRFSGRQFSNSRSEMNVSTLELGDSALYLCASRKRERNEQFFGPGTRLTVL.

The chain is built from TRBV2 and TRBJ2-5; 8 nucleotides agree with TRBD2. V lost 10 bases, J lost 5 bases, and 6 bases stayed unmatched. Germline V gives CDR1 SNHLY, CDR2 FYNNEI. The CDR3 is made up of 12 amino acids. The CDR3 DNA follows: TGTGCCACTCGGGAGGGGGGCGAGACCCAGTACTTC. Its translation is CATREGGETQYF.

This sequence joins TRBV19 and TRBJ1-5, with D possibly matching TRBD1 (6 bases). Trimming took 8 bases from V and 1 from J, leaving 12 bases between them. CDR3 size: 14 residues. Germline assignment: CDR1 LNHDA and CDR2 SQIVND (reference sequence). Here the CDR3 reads CASAQGSSNQPQHF. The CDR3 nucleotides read TGTGCCAGTGCTCAGGGGTCGAGCAATCAGCCCCAGCATTTT. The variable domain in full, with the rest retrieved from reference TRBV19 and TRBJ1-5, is DGGITQSPKYLFRKEGQNVTLSCEQNLNHDAMYWYRQDPGQGLRLIYYSQIVNDFQKGDIAEGYSVSREKKESFPLTVTSAQKNPTAFYLCASAQGSSNQPQHFGDGTRLSIL.

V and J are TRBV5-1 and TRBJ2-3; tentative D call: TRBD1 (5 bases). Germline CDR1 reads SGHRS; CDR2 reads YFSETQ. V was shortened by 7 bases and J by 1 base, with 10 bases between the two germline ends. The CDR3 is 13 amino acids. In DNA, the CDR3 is TGCGCCAGCGCGACAGTTGGCACAGATACGCAGTATTTT. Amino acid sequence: CASATVGTDTQYF. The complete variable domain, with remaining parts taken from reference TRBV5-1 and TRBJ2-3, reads KAGVTQTPRYLIKTRGQQVTLSCSPISGHRSVSWYQQTPGQGLQFLFEYFSETQRNKGNFPGRFSGRQFSNSRSEMNVSTLELGDSALYLCASATVGTDTQYFGPGTRLTVL.

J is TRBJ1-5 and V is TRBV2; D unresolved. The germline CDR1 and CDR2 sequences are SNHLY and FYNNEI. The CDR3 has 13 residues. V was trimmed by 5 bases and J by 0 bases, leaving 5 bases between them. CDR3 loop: CASSTDSNQPQHF. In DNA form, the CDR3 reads TGTGCCAGCAGTACAGATAGCAATCAGCCCCAGCATTTT.

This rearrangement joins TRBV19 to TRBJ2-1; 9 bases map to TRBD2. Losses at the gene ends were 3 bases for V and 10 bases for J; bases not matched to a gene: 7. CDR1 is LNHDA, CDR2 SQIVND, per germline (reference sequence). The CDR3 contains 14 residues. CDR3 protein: CASSIAGGPSEQFF. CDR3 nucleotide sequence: TGTGCCAGTAGTATTGCGGGAGGGCCTTCGGAGCAGTTCTTC.

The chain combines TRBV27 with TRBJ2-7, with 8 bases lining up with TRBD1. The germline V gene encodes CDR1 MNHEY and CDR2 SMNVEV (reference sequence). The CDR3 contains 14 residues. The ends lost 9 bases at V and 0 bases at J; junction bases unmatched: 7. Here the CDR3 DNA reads TGTGCCAGTAAGGACAGGGAAAGCTCCTACGAGCAGTACTTC. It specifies CASKDRESSYEQYF.

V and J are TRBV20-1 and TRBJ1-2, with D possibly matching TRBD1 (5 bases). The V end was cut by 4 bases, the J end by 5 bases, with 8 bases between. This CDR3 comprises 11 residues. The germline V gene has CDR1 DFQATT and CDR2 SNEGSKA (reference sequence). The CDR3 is CSAITGYGYTF. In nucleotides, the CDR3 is TGCAGTGCTATCACAGGTTATGGCTACACCTTC.

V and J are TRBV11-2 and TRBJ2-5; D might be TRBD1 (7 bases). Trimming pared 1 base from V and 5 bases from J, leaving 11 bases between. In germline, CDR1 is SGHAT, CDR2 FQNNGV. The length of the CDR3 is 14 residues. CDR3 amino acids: CASSLGSGGETQYF. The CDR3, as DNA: TGTGCCAGCAGCTTAGGGTCAGGGGGGGAGACCCAGTACTTC.

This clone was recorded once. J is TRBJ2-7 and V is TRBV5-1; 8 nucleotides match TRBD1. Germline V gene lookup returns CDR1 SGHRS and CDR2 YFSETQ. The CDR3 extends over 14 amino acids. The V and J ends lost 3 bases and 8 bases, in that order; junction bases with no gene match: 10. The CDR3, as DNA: TGCGCCAGCAGCTCTGACCGCGGACAGGGAAAGCAGTACTTC. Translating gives CASSSDRGQGKQYF.

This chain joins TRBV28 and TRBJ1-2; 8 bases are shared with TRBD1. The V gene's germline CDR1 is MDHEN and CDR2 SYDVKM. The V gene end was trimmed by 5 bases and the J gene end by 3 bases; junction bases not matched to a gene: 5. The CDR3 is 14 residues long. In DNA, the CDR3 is TGTGCCAGCAGTATACCGGGACAGGACTATGGCTACACCTTC. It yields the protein CASSIPGQDYGYTF.

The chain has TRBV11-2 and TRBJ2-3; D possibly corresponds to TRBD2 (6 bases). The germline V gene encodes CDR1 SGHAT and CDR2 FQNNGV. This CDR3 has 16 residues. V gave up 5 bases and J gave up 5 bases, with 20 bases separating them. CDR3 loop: CASSRAGTVSRDTQYF. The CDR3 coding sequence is TGTGCCAGCAGCCGCGCAGGGACTGTCAGTAGAGATACGCAGTATTTT.

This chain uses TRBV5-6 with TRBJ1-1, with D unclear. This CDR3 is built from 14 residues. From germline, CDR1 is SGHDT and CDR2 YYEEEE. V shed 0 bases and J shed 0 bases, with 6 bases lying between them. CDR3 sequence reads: CASSLVSVNTEAFF. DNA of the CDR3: TGTGCCAGCAGCTTGGTGTCAGTGAACACTGAAGCTTTCTTT.

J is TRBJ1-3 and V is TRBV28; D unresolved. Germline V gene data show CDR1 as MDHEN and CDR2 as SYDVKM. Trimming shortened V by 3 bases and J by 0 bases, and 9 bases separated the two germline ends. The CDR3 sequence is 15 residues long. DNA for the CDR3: TGTGCCAGCAGTTTGACACAGAACTCTGGAAACACCATATATTTT. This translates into CASSLTQNSGNTIYF.

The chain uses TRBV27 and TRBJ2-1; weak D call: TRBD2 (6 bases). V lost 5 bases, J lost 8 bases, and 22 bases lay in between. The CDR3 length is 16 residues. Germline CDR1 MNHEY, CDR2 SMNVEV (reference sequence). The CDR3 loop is CASSPMSSGLTDEQFF. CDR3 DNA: TGTGCCAGCAGTCCCATGAGTAGCGGCTTGACGGATGAGCAGTTCTTC.

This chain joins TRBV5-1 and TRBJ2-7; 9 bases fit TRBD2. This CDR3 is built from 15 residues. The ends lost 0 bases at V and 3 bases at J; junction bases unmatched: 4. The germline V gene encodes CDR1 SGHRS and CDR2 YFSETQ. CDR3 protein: CASSLELAGIYEQYF. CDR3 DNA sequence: TGCGCCAGCAGCTTGGAACTAGCGGGTATCTACGAGCAGTACTTC.

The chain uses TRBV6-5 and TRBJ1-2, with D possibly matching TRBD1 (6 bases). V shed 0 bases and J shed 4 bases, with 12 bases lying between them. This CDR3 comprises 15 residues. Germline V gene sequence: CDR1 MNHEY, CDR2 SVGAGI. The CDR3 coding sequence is TGTGCCAGCAGTTACTCGAGCGACAGGACCTATGGCTACACCTTC. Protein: CASSYSSDRTYGYTF.

CDR3 sequence: CASSPQGRTLNYGYTF. CDR3 sequence (DNA): TGTGCCAGCAGTCCCCAGGGGCGCACATTAAACTATGGCTACACCTTC. This sequence joins TRBV28 and TRBJ1-2, with a weak D call TRBD1 (6 bases). This CDR3 has 16 residues. Germline assignment: CDR1 MDHEN and CDR2 SYDVKM. V shed 5 bases and J shed 2 bases, with 18 bases lying between them.

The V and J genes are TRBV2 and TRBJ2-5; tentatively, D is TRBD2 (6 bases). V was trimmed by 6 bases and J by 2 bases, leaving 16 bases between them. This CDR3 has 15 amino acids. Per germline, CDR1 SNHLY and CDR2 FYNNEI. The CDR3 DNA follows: TGTGCCAGCAGCCTGGAGGGCGTTGGGCAAGAGACCCAGTACTTC. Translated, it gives CASSLEGVGQETQYF.

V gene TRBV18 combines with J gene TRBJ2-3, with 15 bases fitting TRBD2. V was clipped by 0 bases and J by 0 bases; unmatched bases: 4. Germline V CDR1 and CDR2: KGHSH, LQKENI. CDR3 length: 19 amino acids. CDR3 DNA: TGTGCCAGCTCACCACCTGGACTAGCGGGAGGGCCGAGCACAGATACGCAGTATTTT. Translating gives CASSPPGLAGGPSTDTQYF.

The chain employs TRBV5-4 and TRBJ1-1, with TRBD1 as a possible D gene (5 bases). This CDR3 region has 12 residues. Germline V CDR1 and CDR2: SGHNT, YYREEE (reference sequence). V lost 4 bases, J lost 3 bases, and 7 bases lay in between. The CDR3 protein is CASSGGYTEAFF. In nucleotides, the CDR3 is TGTGCCAGCAGCGGGGGGTACACTGAAGCTTTCTTT.